The 21 T cell receptor beta chains listed next were all sequenced from one sample in a study of preoperative IRX-2 immunotherapy in early breast cancer. Data came from immunoSEQ multiplex PCR; TCRdb stores just in-frame clones and leaves some out. The repertoire has under 15,000 clones, roughly 93% of them found once; the top ten carry around 30%. Noted treatment: preoperative locoregional IRX-2 cytokine immunotherapy. Sample acquisition took place from a patient treated with IRX-2 immunotherapy. The receptor set was obtained from a human donor with breast cancer.

The J gene is TRBJ1-5, the V gene TRBV6-6; D remains unclear. V gave up 6 bases and J gave up 2 bases, with 8 bases separating them. Germline V CDR1 and CDR2: MNHNY, SVGAGI (reference sequence). The CDR3 has 13 amino acids. CDR3 sequence: CASRPVGNQPQHF. The CDR3 DNA follows: TGTGCCAGCAGGCCCGTGGGCAATCAGCCCCAGCATTTT.

The chain links TRBV5-8 to TRBJ2-5; either TRBD1 or TRBD2 may fit D (5 bases each). CDR1 and CDR2 from the germline V gene are SGHTS and YDEGEE. V was pared by 4 bases and J by 5 bases, with 21 bases between. The CDR3 runs to 16 residues. This CDR3 reads CASSNPRDPSRETQYF. CDR3 DNA sequence: TGTGCCAGCAGCAACCCCCGGGACCCCTCTCGGGAGACCCAGTACTTC.

Only one count was recorded for this clone. The V call is TRBV6-6, the J call TRBJ1-4, with 8 bases matching TRBD1. V lost 2 bases to trimming and J lost 6 bases; unmatched junction nucleotides: 5. Germline CDR1 MNHNY, CDR2 SVGAGI (reference sequence). This CDR3 region has 15 residues. CDR3 nucleotides: TGTGCCAGCAGTTACGTACAGGGGGTCGATGAAAAACTGTTTTTT. Translation gives CASSYVQGVDEKLFF.

The chain employs TRBV11-2 and TRBJ2-1, with 10 bases lining up with TRBD1. CDR3 size: 16 residues. Germline CDR1 is SGHAT and CDR2 is FQNNGV. Losses at the gene ends were 3 bases for V and 6 bases for J; bases not matched to a gene: 8. The CDR3 reads CASSLMRQGALNEQFF. In nucleotides, the CDR3 is TGTGCCAGCAGCTTGATGAGACAGGGGGCACTCAATGAGCAGTTCTTC.

The chain couples TRBV11-3 to TRBJ1-3; no definite D call. Trimming took 1 base from V and 3 from J, leaving 7 bases between them. CDR3 length: 14 amino acids. Germline CDR1 and CDR2: SGHNT and YENEEA. CDR3 in DNA: TGTGCCAGCAGCTTAGGTAGAGATGGAAACACCATATATTTT. This encodes CASSLGRDGNTIYF.

The genes are TRBV6-5 and TRBJ1-1; D is possibly TRBD1 (5 bases). CDR1 and CDR2 (germline): MNHEY, SVGAGI. The V end lost 4 bases, the J end lost 5 bases, and 14 bases lay between the germline ends. The CDR3 covers 14 residues. CDR3 amino acids: CASSLSRVVTEAFF. CDR3 in DNA: TGTGCCAGCAGTTTATCCAGGGTGGTAACTGAAGCTTTCTTT.

Here the CDR3 DNA reads TGCGCCAGCAGCTTAGGGAGCAACTCCTACGAGCAGTACTTC. It translates to CASSLGSNSYEQYF. The V call is TRBV5-1, the J call TRBJ2-7; D perhaps matches TRBD2 (5 bases). The CDR3 consists of 14 residues. Trimming took 2 bases from V and 0 from J, leaving 9 bases between them. Per germline, CDR1 SGHRS and CDR2 YFSETQ.

The J gene is TRBJ1-1, the V gene TRBV19; D is possibly TRBD1 (6 bases). This CDR3 is 11 amino acids long. Germline CDR1 is LNHDA and CDR2 is SQIVND (reference sequence). V shed 10 bases and J shed 11 bases, with 17 bases lying between them. The CDR3 coding sequence is TGTGCCACAACAGAGGGGGATAGGGCTTTCTTT. It codes for CATTEGDRAFF.

V usage is TRBV6-1 and J usage is TRBJ2-5; D gene uncertain. The DNA end is a closer match to TRBJ2-7, so the J assignment may be wrong. Germline CDR1 reads MNHNS; CDR2 reads SASEGT. The CDR3 runs 11 residues. The CDR3 loop is CASSATYEQYF. In DNA form, the CDR3 reads TGTGCCAGCAGCGCTACCTACGAGCAGTACTTC.

CDR3 in DNA: TGCAGCGTTACCCTGACAGGGGAGAGGGAGACCCAGTACTTC. This codes for CSVTLTGERETQYF. The chain recombines TRBV29-1 with TRBJ2-5, with TRBD1 identical over 8 bases. V shed 5 bases and J 5 bases; nucleotides not matched to a gene: 10. CDR1 and CDR2 from the germline V gene are SQVTM and ANQGSEA. The CDR3 has 14 amino acids.

This rearrangement joins TRBV7-6 to TRBJ2-2; D unresolved. V gave up 1 base and J gave up 8 bases, with 17 bases separating them. The CDR3 is 16 residues long. The germline CDR1 and CDR2 sequences are SGHVS and FNYEAQ. The CDR3 DNA reads as TGTGCCAGCAGCTTAGTCGGTCAGGTTCAGGCGGGGGAGCTGTTTTTT. Protein product: CASSLVGQVQAGELFF.

V usage is TRBV5-1 and J usage is TRBJ2-5, with D perhaps matching TRBD1 (5 bases). V shed 1 base and J shed 1 base, with 11 bases lying between them. Per germline, CDR1 SGHRS and CDR2 YFSETQ. This CDR3 is built from 15 residues. This CDR3 is CASSLQGLAQETQYF. The CDR3 bases are TGCGCCAGCAGCTTGCAGGGTCTGGCCCAAGAGACCCAGTACTTC.

The chain links TRBV7-9 to TRBJ2-5; the D gene is possibly TRBD2 (5 bases). The CDR3 is 17 amino acids. The germline CDR1 and CDR2 sequences are SEHNR and FQNEAQ (reference sequence). With 5 bases removed from V and 4 bases from J, the gap between germline ends came to 23 bases. CDR3 DNA: TGTGCCAGCAGCGGAGACGGGCGGACTCCCAGAGGAGAGACCCAGTACTTC. It encodes CASSGDGRTPRGETQYF.

This clone has a handful of counts. The chain is built from TRBV19 and TRBJ2-6; D remains unclear. There are 15 residues in the CDR3. V lost 4 bases, J lost 2 bases, and 9 bases lay in between. Germline V gene sequence: CDR1 LNHDA, CDR2 SQIVND (reference sequence). For the CDR3, the DNA is TGTGCCAGTAGTACCACCGTGACTGGGGCCAACGTCCTGACTTTC. Translated, it gives CASSTTVTGANVLTF.

The chain couples TRBV19 to TRBJ2-3, with unresolved D. The germline V and J ends were trimmed by 11 bases and 5 bases, with 5 bases remaining between them. Germline V gene lookup returns CDR1 LNHDA and CDR2 SQIVND (reference sequence). The CDR3 consists of 9 residues. The CDR3 protein is CAEEDTQYF. The CDR3 DNA is TGTGCCGAGGAAGATACGCAGTATTTT.

This chain connects TRBV11-3 to TRBJ1-4; TRBD1 agrees at 7 bases. There are 14 residues in the CDR3. The trim removed 4 bases at V and 9 bases at J, leaving 8 bases unmatched. CDR1 and CDR2 (germline): SGHNT, YENEEA. In nucleotides, the CDR3 is TGTGCCAGCAGCTCAACCACGACAGGGAAAAAACTGTTTTTT. This encodes CASSSTTTGKKLFF.

This clone was seen a few times. The chain joins TRBV5-1 to TRBJ1-4, with TRBD1 matching over 9 bases. This CDR3 contains 16 residues. Per germline, CDR1 SGHRS and CDR2 YFSETQ. Trimming took 4 bases from V and 8 from J; bases not matched to a gene: 12. CDR3 DNA: TGCGCCAGCAGCCTAGACCCACAGGGGGCGCAGGAAAAACTGTTTTTT. Translation: CASSLDPQGAQEKLFF.

This clone was seen only once. This chain connects TRBV11-3 to TRBJ2-1; 7 bases are a match to TRBD2. The junction had 5 bases not matched to a gene; V was cut back by 5 bases and J by 1 base. The CDR3 runs 15 residues. Germline values: CDR1 SGHNT, CDR2 YENEEA. CDR3 nucleotides: TGTGCCAGCAGCCCTCTAGCGGCTTCCTACAATGAGCAGTTCTTC. Amino acids: CASSPLAASYNEQFF.

The table lists this clone with a few counts. The chain couples TRBV6-5 to TRBJ1-4, with a weak D call TRBD1 (5 bases). V lost 7 bases, J lost 8 bases, and 17 bases lay in between. The CDR3 covers 14 residues. The germline CDR1 and CDR2 sequences are MNHEY and SVGAGI. The CDR3 is CASKRTQGREKLFF. The CDR3 DNA is TGTGCCAGCAAGAGGACCCAGGGTAGAGAAAAACTGTTTTTT.

This chain links TRBV5-1 with TRBJ2-5; 8 nucleotides agree with TRBD1. The CDR3 is 14 residues long. Germline loops: CDR1 SGHRS, CDR2 YFSETQ. The V segment lost 0 bases and the J segment 2 bases; nucleotides outside the gene matches: 0. In DNA, the CDR3 is TGCGCCAGCAGCTTGGGGACAGGGCAAGAGACCCAGTACTTC. Translating gives CASSLGTGQETQYF.

The chain recombines TRBV4-1 with TRBJ1-1, with D possibly matching TRBD1 (6 bases). The germline V gene encodes CDR1 MGHRA and CDR2 YSYEKL. Trimming removed 4 bases at V and 0 bases at J, with 15 bases between. This CDR3 spans 16 amino acids. CDR3 in DNA: TGCGCCAGCAGCCCCAGGGACAAAAATATGAACACTGAAGCTTTCTTT. It specifies CASSPRDKNMNTEAFF.